These T cell receptor beta chains were read from a single sample in a study of blood T cell repertoires in COVID-19. The data were produced by immunoSEQ multiplex PCR, yet TCRdb's version contains in-frame clones alone and is incomplete. The sample lists 68,000 or so clones; 86% were seen once. The sample comprised peripheral blood. Source of these receptors: a man aged 25 to 40 with acute or convalescent COVID-19. The CDR3 runs from the conserved cysteine through the conserved F or W. D genes are given only for firm matches.

cdr3_aa: CASSNFQQRDRYTF
v_call: TRBV23-1
j_call: TRBJ1-2
d_call: .

cdr3_aa: CAWNHGTASYEQYF
v_call: TRBV30
j_call: TRBJ2-7
d_call: TRBD1

cdr3_aa: CASSLARLARNSYEQYF
v_call: TRBV7-8
j_call: TRBJ2-7
d_call: .

cdr3_aa: CASSLGVATDTQYF
v_call: TRBV5-1
j_call: TRBJ2-3
d_call: .

cdr3_aa: CAWTAGGITDTQYF
v_call: TRBV30
j_call: TRBJ2-3
d_call: TRBD1

cdr3_aa: CATSSRVTDTQYF
v_call: TRBV15
j_call: TRBJ2-3
d_call: .

cdr3_aa: CSVISGGGYEQYF
v_call: TRBV29-1
j_call: TRBJ2-7
d_call: .

cdr3_aa: CAISAAGSANYGYTF
v_call: TRBV10-3
j_call: TRBJ1-2
d_call: .

cdr3_aa: CSASRTEGYTF
v_call: TRBV20-1
j_call: TRBJ1-2
d_call: .

cdr3_aa: CASSLGQGIMYEQYF
v_call: TRBV11-2
j_call: TRBJ2-7
d_call: TRBD1

cdr3_aa: CASSIGTGRGNTIYF
v_call: TRBV19
j_call: TRBJ1-3
d_call: TRBD1

cdr3_aa: CASSAQTGMGNQPQHF
v_call: TRBV28
j_call: TRBJ1-5
d_call: TRBD1

cdr3_aa: CASSTRQGKETQYF
v_call: TRBV7-7
j_call: TRBJ2-5
d_call: TRBD1

cdr3_aa: CASSPAGEIGELFF
v_call: TRBV10-1
j_call: TRBJ2-2
d_call: TRBD2

cdr3_aa: CAWSDRVIRGYTF
v_call: TRBV30
j_call: TRBJ1-2
d_call: TRBD1

cdr3_aa: CASTADNTGELFF
v_call: TRBV27
j_call: TRBJ2-2
d_call: .

cdr3_aa: CAISDRTGGAGNTIYF
v_call: TRBV10-3
j_call: TRBJ1-3
d_call: TRBD1

cdr3_aa: CASSPTGTFYEQYF
v_call: TRBV18
j_call: TRBJ2-7
d_call: .

cdr3_aa: CATSDHSGSSYNEQFF
v_call: TRBV24-1
j_call: TRBJ2-1
d_call: TRBD2

cdr3_aa: CASSVHGRKETQYF
v_call: TRBV28
j_call: TRBJ2-5
d_call: TRBD2